This TCR beta chain was identified in a study of OX40 agonist ivuxolimab in advanced cancers. Broadly, across the study: The costimulatory receptor OX40 (CD134) was targeted by ivuxolimab, a fully human IgG2 agonistic monoclonal antibody. The paper covers the monotherapy dose-escalation part of the phase I ivuxolimab trial, which included N of about 50 patients. Intravenous ivuxolimab was administered to patients every 2 weeks at six dose levels: 0.01, 0.1, 0.3, 1.5, 3 and 10 mg/kg. Partial responses occurred in three dose-escalation patients, of whom one had hepatocellular carcinoma and two had cutaneous melanoma. Of the roughly 52 dose-escalation patients, hepatocellular carcinoma was present in 19, melanoma in approximately 15, renal cell carcinoma in 9 and head and neck cancer in 9. Peripheral TCRbeta sequencing aimed to test whether ivuxolimab altered TCR sequence diversity and caused clonal T-cell expansion. A male proportion of roughly 80% and a mean age of about 60 years, ranging from about 20 to 85, were recorded for the dose-escalation cohort. Prior anti-PD-1, anti-PD-L1 or anti-CTLA-4 therapy was permitted, and checkpoint inhibitors had been received by roughly 42% of dose-escalation patients.

What the study reported, not specific to this receptor: After ivuxolimab, expanded clones were on average more numerous among CD8+ T cells than among CD4+ T cells. At doses from 0.1 to 3.0 mg/kg, clonal expansion was seen in both CD4+ and CD8+ blood T cells between baseline and week 6. Antigen specificity was not determined for the clonally expanded peripheral T cells. In the 0.1-3.0 mg/kg groups, partial responders were among the patients with the lowest normalized peripheral clonal expansion, particularly in CD8+ T cells. Low levels of normalized T-cell clonal expansion were also seen in some patients who did not respond.

As concerns this clone: This receptor's antigen is unknown. No much larger clonotype is one base removed from it; base qualities were not supplied.

The trial excluded patients who had a history of autoimmune disease or were on systemic immunosuppression. Peripheral blood for TCR sequencing was drawn from every dose cohort at baseline, at cycle 4 day 1 and at cycle 7 day 1. Samples were obtained from an open-label, multicenter, first-in-human phase I dose-escalation trial of ivuxolimab. Adults with locally advanced or metastatic melanoma, renal cell carcinoma, hepatocellular carcinoma or head and neck squamous cell carcinoma were enrolled in the trial. Before TCR sequencing, CD4+ and CD8+ T cells were separately sorted from peripheral blood. Sequences SGHNT (CDR1) and YYREEE (CDR2) are obtained from the germline V gene (reference sequence). At the junction V is shortened by 6 bases and J by 4 bases; bases outside the gene matches: 6. Counted from cysteine to phenylalanine, this CDR3 has 15 amino acids. Here the CDR3 DNA is all that survives: 45 bases in frame from base 1.

Genomic DNA was extracted from sorted cells for sequencing of the TCRbeta CDR3 region. The immunoSEQ Assay was used for sequencing of TCRbeta CDR3 regions. TCRdb took over this immuneACCESS table, retaining in-frame rearrangements with V and J assigned. Such tables are incomplete; in checked studies, under half of the missing clones stem from an unresolved V gene, and the remainder is unexplained. Across this sample there are more than 45,000 clones, with roughly 83% seen only once. The top ten clonotypes cover approximately 4.6% of the sample. Sample: CD4+ or CD8+ T cells sorted from blood, taken in a trial of the OX40 agonist ivuxolimab. The chain employs TRBV5-4 and TRBJ2-3; 12 bases in the middle match TRBD1. The source of this sequence is an adult with an advanced solid tumor such as melanoma, head and neck, liver or kidney cancer. The DNA sequence follows: TGTGCCAGCAAGAGGGGGACAGGGGGCCCAGATACGCAGTATTTT. Protein translation: CASKRGTGGPDTQYF.